The rows below give T cell receptor beta chains drawn from one sample of a study of control samples from healthy donors and cancer patients. Sequencing was performed with immunoSEQ multiplex PCR; in TCRdb, only in-frame clones are kept and a portion is missing. Among approximately 150,000 clones listed, approximately 92% were seen once. Sequences were obtained from blood. Every receptor here comes from a man between 25 and 39 years old in good health. Both conserved end residues are part of each CDR3. The order of the fields is D gene, V gene, J gene, CDR3 length, clone size, CDR3 protein, CDR3 DNA. A D gene is named only where the DNA matches it firmly. Where a row states a size, it is once, few, many or the class of an expanded clone; other rows omit it.

>TRBD1|TRBV10-3|TRBJ1-3|17|.
CAISFFGQGLSGNTIYF
TGTGCCATCAGTTTCTTCGGACAGGGCCTCTCTGGAAACACCATATATTTT
>TRBD1|TRBV5-1|TRBJ1-1|14|once
CASSRQGLSTEAFF
TGCGCCAGCAGCCGACAGGGACTCAGCACTGAAGCTTTCTTT
>.|TRBV6-9|TRBJ1-5|15|.
CASSYSSRGNQPQHF
TGTGCCAGCAGTTATTCGAGTAGGGGCAATCAGCCCCAGCATTTT
>TRBD1|TRBV6-5|TRBJ1-2|14|once
CASSYTNRGGGYTF
TGTGCCAGCAGTTACACTAACAGGGGCGGTGGCTACACCTTC
>.|TRBV5-1|TRBJ2-1|15|.
CASSLGGLTYNEQFF
TGCGCCAGCAGCCTGGGGGGGCTGACCTACAATGAGCAGTTCTTC
>.|TRBV28|TRBJ1-2|11|once
CASRSTYGYTF
TGTGCCAGCCGATCAACGTATGGCTACACCTTC
>.|TRBV5-8|TRBJ1-6|16|.
CASSLIGSIHNSPLHF
TGTGCCAGCAGCTTGATCGGCAGCATCCATAATTCACCCCTCCACTTT
>.|TRBV27|TRBJ1-1|14|.
CASSLLNGGDEAFF
TGTGCCAGCAGCCTTTTGAACGGGGGGGATGAAGCTTTCTTT
>.|TRBV16|TRBJ1-6|16|.
CASSPRGTGQNSPLHF
TGTGCCAGCAGCCCCCGAGGTACAGGGCAGAATTCACCCCTCCACTTT
>TRBD1|TRBV6-6|TRBJ1-6|15|.
CASSTRDSYNSPLHF
TGTGCCAGCAGCACCCGGGACAGCTATAATTCACCCCTCCACTTT
>.|TRBV5-1|TRBJ1-4|22|.
CASSPEGSSFPPLDSPNEKLFF
TGCGCCAGCAGCCCCGAAGGGTCATCTTTTCCTCCCTTGGACAGCCCCAATGAAAAACTGTTTTTT
>.|TRBV30|TRBJ1-1|14|.
CAWSRAGVNTEAFF
TGTGCCTGGAGTAGGGCAGGGGTGAACACTGAAGCTTTCTTT
>.|TRBV5-4|TRBJ1-1|13|.
CASSPGWDTEAFF
TGTGCCAGCAGCCCGGGATGGGACACTGAAGCTTTCTTT
>.|TRBV4-1|TRBJ1-4|15|.
CASSQLQPPNEKLFF
TGCGCCAGCAGCCAATTACAGCCCCCTAATGAAAAACTGTTTTTT
>.|TRBV5-5|TRBJ1-6|15|.
CASSLGTADNSPLHF
TGTGCCAGCAGCTTGGGGACAGCGGATAATTCACCCCTCCACTTT
>TRBD2|TRBV11-3|TRBJ2-2|15|.
CASSQRGANTGELFF
TGTGCCAGCAGCCAGCGGGGGGCTAACACCGGGGAGCTGTTTTTT
>.|TRBV19|TRBJ1-5|16|.
CASSIQSGRGNQPQHF
TGTGCCAGTAGTATTCAGTCGGGCAGGGGCAATCAGCCCCAGCATTTT
>.|TRBV14|TRBJ2-1|15|once
CASSQDERGRNEQFF
TGTGCCAGCAGCCAAGATGAGAGGGGCCGGAATGAGCAGTTCTTC
>TRBD1|TRBV19|TRBJ1-1|15|.
CASSPLRTGGTEAFF
TGTGCCAGTAGCCCACTTAGGACAGGGGGCACTGAAGCTTTCTTT
>.|TRBV5-1|TRBJ1-2|15|.
CASSSYTREGYGYTF
TGCGCCAGCAGCTCATACACCAGGGAAGGGTATGGCTACACCTTC
>.|TRBV11-3|TRBJ2-7|16|few
CASSSLGPGSSYEQYF
TGTGCCAGCAGCTCCCTTGGACCAGGGAGCTCCTACGAGCAGTACTTC
>TRBD2|TRBV3-1/TRBV3-2|TRBJ2-7|19|.
CASSQDRGLAGGQPYEQYF
TGTGCCAGCAGCCAAGATAGGGGACTAGCGGGGGGCCAACCCTACGAGCAGTACTTC
>TRBD1|TRBV11-1|TRBJ1-3|15|few
CASSSRTGTGNTIYF
TGTGCCAGCAGCTCAAGGACAGGGACTGGAAACACCATATATTTT
>TRBD1|TRBV28|TRBJ1-5|14|.
CASSTGGSNQPQHF
TGTGCCAGCAGTACAGGGGGCAGCAATCAGCCCCAGCATTTT
>.|TRBV9|TRBJ1-2|15|.
CASSVATNFNYGYTF
TGTGCCAGCAGCGTAGCTACTAACTTTAACTATGGCTACACCTTC
>.|TRBV6-5|TRBJ1-2|12|.
CASSSGGDGYTF
TGTGCCAGCAGTTCCGGGGGGGATGGCTACACCTTC
>.|TRBV7-9|TRBJ1-1|15|.
CASSYTGELNTEAFF
TGTGCCAGCAGCTACACAGGAGAACTGAACACTGAAGCTTTCTTT
>.|TRBV5-1|TRBJ2-2|15|once
CASSLGGLDTGELFF
TGCGCCAGCAGCTTGGGCGGGTTGGACACCGGGGAGCTGTTTTTT
>TRBD1|TRBV5-4|TRBJ2-3|15|.
CASSPRDRGSDTQYF
TGTGCCAGCAGCCCAAGGGACAGGGGTTCAGATACGCAGTATTTT
>.|TRBV14|TRBJ1-2|12|.
CASSQVMGGYTF
TGTGCCAGCAGCCAAGTCATGGGTGGCTACACCTTC
>TRBD2|TRBV7-2|TRBJ2-7|13|.
CASSLTSTYEQYF
TGTGCCAGCAGCTTGACTAGCACCTACGAGCAGTACTTC